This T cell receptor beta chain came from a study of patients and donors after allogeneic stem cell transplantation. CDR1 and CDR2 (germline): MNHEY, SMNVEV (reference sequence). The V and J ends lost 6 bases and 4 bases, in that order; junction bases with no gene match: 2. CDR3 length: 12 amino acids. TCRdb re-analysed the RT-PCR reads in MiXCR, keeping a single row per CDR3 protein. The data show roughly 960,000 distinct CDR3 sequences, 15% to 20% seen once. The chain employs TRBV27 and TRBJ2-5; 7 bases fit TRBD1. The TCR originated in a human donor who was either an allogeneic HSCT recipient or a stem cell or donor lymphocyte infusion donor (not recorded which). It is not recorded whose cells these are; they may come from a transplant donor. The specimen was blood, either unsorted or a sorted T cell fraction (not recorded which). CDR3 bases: TGTGCCAGCAGGAGGGGGCGAGAGACCCAGTACTTC. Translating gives CASRRGRETQYF.